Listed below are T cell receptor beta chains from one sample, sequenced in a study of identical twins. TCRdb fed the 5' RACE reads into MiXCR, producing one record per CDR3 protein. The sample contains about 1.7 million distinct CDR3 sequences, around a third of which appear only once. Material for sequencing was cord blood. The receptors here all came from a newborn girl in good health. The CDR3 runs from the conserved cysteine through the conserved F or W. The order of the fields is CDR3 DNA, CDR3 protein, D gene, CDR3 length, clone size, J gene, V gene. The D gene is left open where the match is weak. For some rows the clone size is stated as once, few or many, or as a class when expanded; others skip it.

DNA: TGTGCCACCAGTGACTATGCTTCCCGTCCAAGGCATGAGCAGTTCTTC; CDR3: CATSDYASRPRHEQFF; D: .; length: 16; size: .; J: TRBJ2-1; V: TRBV24-1
DNA: TGTGCTAGTGGTTTGGTTGTTAGCGGGAGGGAATACAATGAGCAGTTCTTC; CDR3: CASGLVVSGREYNEQFF; D: TRBD2; length: 17; size: .; J: TRBJ2-1; V: TRBV12-5
DNA: TGTGCCTGCCCGGACAGTGGCACCGGGGAGCTGTTTTTT; CDR3: CACPDSGTGELFF; D: .; length: 13; size: .; J: TRBJ2-2; V: TRBV28
DNA: TGCGCCAGCAGCTTTTCGGGACTAGCGGGAAGAAGCGCGAACACCGGGGAGCTGTTTTTT; CDR3: CASSFSGLAGRSANTGELFF; D: TRBD2; length: 20; size: .; J: TRBJ2-2; V: TRBV5-1
DNA: TGTGCCAGCAGCCAAGAGCCTAGCGGGGGCCTAAACATTCAGTACTTC; CDR3: CASSQEPSGGLNIQYF; D: TRBD2; length: 16; size: few; J: TRBJ2-4; V: TRBV3-1
DNA: TGTGCCAGCAGTGCCGACAGGGGCCCTAATGAAAAACTGTTTTTT; CDR3: CASSADRGPNEKLFF; D: TRBD1; length: 15; size: few; J: TRBJ1-4; V: TRBV2
DNA: TGTGCCATCAGTGACCGAAAGACAGGGGCCAATCAGCCCCAGCATTTT; CDR3: CAISDRKTGANQPQHF; D: TRBD1; length: 16; size: few; J: TRBJ1-5; V: TRBV10-3
DNA: TGTGCCAGCAATAGACCGCGGGGGGAAAAACTGTTTTTT; CDR3: CASNRPRGEKLFF; D: .; length: 13; size: once; J: TRBJ1-4; V: TRBV28
DNA: TGTGCCAGCAGTTTAGCATTTTCGGGACAGGGGAAAAGGGTAGCCAAAAACATTCAGTACTTC; CDR3: CASSLAFSGQGKRVAKNIQYF; D: TRBD1; length: 21; size: many; J: TRBJ2-4; V: TRBV12-3/TRBV12-4
DNA: TGTGCCAGCAGTGAACAGGCAGGGAACTATGGCTACACCTTC; CDR3: CASSEQAGNYGYTF; D: .; length: 14; size: .; J: TRBJ1-2; V: TRBV2
DNA: TGCAGTGCTAGTCTCAGACTAGCGGCCTTCAATGAGCAGTTCTTC; CDR3: CSASLRLAAFNEQFF; D: TRBD2; length: 15; size: .; J: TRBJ2-1; V: TRBV20-1
DNA: TGTGCCAGCAGTGACCCCCTCTCCTATACGGTCTACGAGCAGTTCTTC; CDR3: CASSDPLSYTVYEQFF; D: .; length: 16; size: .; J: TRBJ2-1; V: TRBV2
DNA: TGTGCCAGCAGTTTATTCGGTCAGGGTACCTACGAGCAGTACTTC; CDR3: CASSLFGQGTYEQYF; D: .; length: 15; size: few; J: TRBJ2-7; V: TRBV28
DNA: TGTGCCATCAGTGAGCAGCTCTACGAGCAGTACTTC; CDR3: CAISEQLYEQYF; D: .; length: 12; size: .; J: TRBJ2-7; V: TRBV10-3
DNA: TGTGCCAGCAGTTACGGAGGACAGGGGGTTAACTATGGCTACACCTTC; CDR3: CASSYGGQGVNYGYTF; D: TRBD1; length: 16; size: .; J: TRBJ1-2; V: TRBV6-5
DNA: TGTGCCAGCAGTTACCTAGCCAAAAACATTCAGTACTTC; CDR3: CASSYLAKNIQYF; D: .; length: 13; size: few; J: TRBJ2-4; V: TRBV12-3/TRBV12-4
DNA: TGTGCCAGCAGTTACGGGACTAGCTTAAATGAGCAGTTCTTC; CDR3: CASSYGTSLNEQFF; D: TRBD2; length: 14; size: .; J: TRBJ2-1; V: TRBV6-2/TRBV6-3
DNA: TGTGCCATCAGTAACTGGGGTACCACAGATACGCAGTATTTT; CDR3: CAISNWGTTDTQYF; D: .; length: 14; size: many; J: TRBJ2-3; V: TRBV10-3
DNA: TGTGCCAGCAGTTACTTGGCCTATGGCTACACCTTC; CDR3: CASSYLAYGYTF; D: .; length: 12; size: .; J: TRBJ1-2; V: TRBV6-6
DNA: TGCAGCGTTGAAGCCCCTTTGACCCCTGGCTACACCTTC; CDR3: CSVEAPLTPGYTF; D: .; length: 13; size: many; J: TRBJ1-2; V: TRBV29-1
DNA: TGCAGTGCCCCCCCCGGGGGCCGAATTCCTAGCACAGATACGCAGTATTTT; CDR3: CSAPPGGRIPSTDTQYF; D: .; length: 17; size: few; J: TRBJ2-3; V: TRBV20-1
DNA: TGCAGCGTGGGAGGGGGCGCGGACACCGGGGAGCTGTTTTTT; CDR3: CSVGGGADTGELFF; D: .; length: 14; size: .; J: TRBJ2-2; V: TRBV29-1
DNA: TGTGCCTGGAGTGGCCGGGTCAATCAGCCCCAGCATTTT; CDR3: CAWSGRVNQPQHF; D: .; length: 13; size: .; J: TRBJ1-5; V: TRBV30
DNA: TGCAGCATCGTGAGGACAGGGGCGCGCGGCTACACCTTC; CDR3: CSIVRTGARGYTF; D: TRBD1; length: 13; size: .; J: TRBJ1-2; V: TRBV29-1
DNA: TGTGCCAGCAGGTCGGGGTTAGCGGGGGGGAGAGCCTACAATGAGCAGTTCTTC; CDR3: CASRSGLAGGRAYNEQFF; D: TRBD2; length: 18; size: few; J: TRBJ2-1; V: TRBV2
DNA: TGCAGTGAATCGATAAACTATGGCTACACCTTC; CDR3: CSESINYGYTF; D: .; length: 11; size: .; J: TRBJ1-2; V: TRBV20-1
DNA: TGTGCCAGCAGTTTAGGGACTAGCGGGAGATACTACAATGAGCAGTTCTTC; CDR3: CASSLGTSGRYYNEQFF; D: TRBD2; length: 17; size: .; J: TRBJ2-1; V: TRBV12-3/TRBV12-4
DNA: TGCGCCAGCAGCCAGACCGGGACACTCTTTGAGGATGGCTACACCTTC; CDR3: CASSQTGTLFEDGYTF; D: .; length: 16; size: .; J: TRBJ1-2; V: TRBV4-1
DNA: TGTGCCAGCAGGGACAGGGGTAATTCACCCCTCCACTTT; CDR3: CASRDRGNSPLHF; D: TRBD1; length: 13; size: few; J: TRBJ1-6; V: TRBV2
DNA: TGTGCCAGCAGCTTGACAGGGCCCCTTAACTATGGCTACACCTTC; CDR3: CASSLTGPLNYGYTF; D: .; length: 15; size: few; J: TRBJ1-2; V: TRBV5-5
DNA: TGTGCCTGGAGGGCGTTGGGGGGGGCCAAAAACATTCAGTACTTC; CDR3: CAWRALGGAKNIQYF; D: TRBD2; length: 15; size: .; J: TRBJ2-4; V: TRBV30
DNA: TGCGCCAGCAGCCAAGACCCGGACAGCCGCTACAATGAGCAGTTCTTC; CDR3: CASSQDPDSRYNEQFF; D: .; length: 16; size: few; J: TRBJ2-1; V: TRBV4-1
DNA: TGTGCCAGCAGCTTAGCGGGCGCGGGAGGGCCTTCCCGTCAAGAGACCCAGTACTTC; CDR3: CASSLAGAGGPSRQETQYF; D: TRBD2; length: 19; size: few; J: TRBJ2-5; V: TRBV7-2
DNA: TGTGCCAGCAGTTTAGAAAAGGGACTAGAGAGCGCAGATACGCAGTATTTT; CDR3: CASSLEKGLESADTQYF; D: TRBD2; length: 17; size: .; J: TRBJ2-3; V: TRBV12-3/TRBV12-4
DNA: TGCAGTGCTTCCTCGGACTTCCTATCCTACAATGAGCAGTTCTTC; CDR3: CSASSDFLSYNEQFF; D: .; length: 15; size: few; J: TRBJ2-1; V: TRBV20-1
DNA: TGTGCCAGCAGGTTAATGGGGGCAGTCACTGAAGCTTTCTTT; CDR3: CASRLMGAVTEAFF; D: .; length: 14; size: few; J: TRBJ1-1; V: TRBV5-6
DNA: TGTGCCAGCAGCTTATGTGAGGGGAACACTGAAGCTTTCTTT; CDR3: CASSLCEGNTEAFF; D: .; length: 14; size: .; J: TRBJ1-1; V: TRBV7-4
DNA: TGTGCCAGCAGCCGAGGACAGACCCTCCACAATGAGCAGTTCTTC; CDR3: CASSRGQTLHNEQFF; D: .; length: 15; size: .; J: TRBJ2-1; V: TRBV7-8
DNA: TGCAGTGCTAGAGATCTTAACAATCCTAATGAAAAACTGTTTTTT; CDR3: CSARDLNNPNEKLFF; D: .; length: 15; size: once; J: TRBJ1-4; V: TRBV20-1
DNA: TGTGCCAGGTTCAGGACTAGCGGGTTATACGAGCAGTACTTC; CDR3: CARFRTSGLYEQYF; D: TRBD2; length: 14; size: few; J: TRBJ2-7; V: TRBV6-1
DNA: TGTGCCACCAGTGACCTAGGGGTAGATACGCAGTATTTT; CDR3: CATSDLGVDTQYF; D: .; length: 13; size: .; J: TRBJ2-3; V: TRBV24-1
DNA: TGCAGTGCCGCGAGCCCGGGACTAGCCACAGATACGCAGTATTTT; CDR3: CSAASPGLATDTQYF; D: TRBD2; length: 15; size: few; J: TRBJ2-3; V: TRBV20-1
DNA: TGTGCCAGCGGGTACTACCCCTACGAGCAGTACTTC; CDR3: CASGYYPYEQYF; D: .; length: 12; size: .; J: TRBJ2-7; V: TRBV27
DNA: TGTGCCTGCGGACAGGGCCCGCCGATTTATAGCAATCAGCCCCAGCATTTT; CDR3: CACGQGPPIYSNQPQHF; D: TRBD1; length: 17; size: few; J: TRBJ1-5; V: TRBV27
DNA: TGTGCCAGCAGGGCCGGGACAGGGACTTACAATGAGCAGTTCTTC; CDR3: CASRAGTGTYNEQFF; D: TRBD1; length: 15; size: .; J: TRBJ2-1; V: TRBV9
DNA: TGTGCCAGCAGCTTAGTGAGACTAGCGGGGGTAACAGATACGCAGTATTTT; CDR3: CASSLVRLAGVTDTQYF; D: TRBD2; length: 17; size: many; J: TRBJ2-3; V: TRBV7-2